The subject of this entry is one T cell receptor beta chain. Some clones are missing from TCRdb's copy, which holds only in-frame ones; the method was immunoSEQ multiplex PCR. The table lists fewer than 250,000 clones, less than 90% of them singletons. The sample originates from a study of blood T cell repertoires in COVID-19. Study information: Donors in the United States, Italy and Spain gave samples during acute or convalescent COVID-19.

The clonotype comes from a man between 40 and 49 years old with acute or convalescent COVID-19. Sequences were obtained from peripheral blood.

In DNA form, the CDR3 reads TGTGCCAGCAGTTTAGGGCAGGGGTCTTCTGGAAACACCATATATTTT. Residues: CASSLGQGSSGNTIYF. V gene TRBV28 combines with J gene TRBJ1-3; tentatively, D is TRBD1 (6 bases). The CDR3 extends over 16 amino acids. Germline V gives CDR1 MDHEN, CDR2 SYDVKM. Between the trimmed V and J ends, which lost 2 bases and 1 base, there was a span of 12 bases.